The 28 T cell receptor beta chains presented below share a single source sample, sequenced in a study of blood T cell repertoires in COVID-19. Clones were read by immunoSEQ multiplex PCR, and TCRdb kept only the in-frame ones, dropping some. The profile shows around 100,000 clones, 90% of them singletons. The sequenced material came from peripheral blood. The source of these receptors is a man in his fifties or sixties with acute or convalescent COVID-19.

CDR3 region: CSVEDPFRPGGNEQFF. The CDR3 region has the DNA TGCAGCGTTGAAGACCCCTTCCGACCAGGGGGAAATGAGCAGTTCTTC. The chain combines TRBV29-1 with TRBJ2-1; TRBD1 matches 7 bases. The V and J ends lost 0 bases and 7 bases, in that order; junction bases with no gene match: 12. Germline V gene sequence: CDR1 SQVTM, CDR2 ANQGSEA. The CDR3 runs 16 residues.

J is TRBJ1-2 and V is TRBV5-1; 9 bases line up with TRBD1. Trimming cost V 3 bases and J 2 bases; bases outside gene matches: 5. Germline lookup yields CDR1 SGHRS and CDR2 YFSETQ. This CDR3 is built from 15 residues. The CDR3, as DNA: TGCGCCAGCAGCTGGGACGGGACAGGGAACTATGGCTACACCTTC. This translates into CASSWDGTGNYGYTF.

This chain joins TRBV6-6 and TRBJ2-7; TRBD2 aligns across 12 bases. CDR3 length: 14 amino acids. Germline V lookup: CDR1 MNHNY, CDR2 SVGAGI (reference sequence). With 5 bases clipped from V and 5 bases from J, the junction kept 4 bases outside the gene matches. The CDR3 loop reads CASSRGLAGHEQYF. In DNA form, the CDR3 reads TGTGCCAGCAGTAGGGGACTAGCGGGTCACGAGCAGTACTTC.

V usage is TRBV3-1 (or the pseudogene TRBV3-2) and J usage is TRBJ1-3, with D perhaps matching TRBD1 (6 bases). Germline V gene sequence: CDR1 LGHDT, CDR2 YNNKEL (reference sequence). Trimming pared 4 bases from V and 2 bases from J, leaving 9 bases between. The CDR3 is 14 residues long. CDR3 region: CASSRTVAGNTIYF. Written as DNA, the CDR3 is TGTGCCAGCAGCCGGACAGTAGCTGGAAACACCATATATTTT.

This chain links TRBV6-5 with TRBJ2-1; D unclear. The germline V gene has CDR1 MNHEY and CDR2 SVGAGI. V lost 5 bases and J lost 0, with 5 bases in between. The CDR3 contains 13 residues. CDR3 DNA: TGTGCCAGCAGTACTACCTCCTACAATGAGCAGTTCTTC. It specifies CASSTTSYNEQFF.

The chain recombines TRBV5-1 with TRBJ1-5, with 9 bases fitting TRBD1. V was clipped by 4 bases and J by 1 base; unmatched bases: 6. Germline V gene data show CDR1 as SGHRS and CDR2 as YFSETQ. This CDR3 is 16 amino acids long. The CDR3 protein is CASSPGDRVSNQPQHF. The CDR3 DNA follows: TGCGCCAGCAGCCCCGGGGACAGGGTAAGCAATCAGCCCCAGCATTTT.

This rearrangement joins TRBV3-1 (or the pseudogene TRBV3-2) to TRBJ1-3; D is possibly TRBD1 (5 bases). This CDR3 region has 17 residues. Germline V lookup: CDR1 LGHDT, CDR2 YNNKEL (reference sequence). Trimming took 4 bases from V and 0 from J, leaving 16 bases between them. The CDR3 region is CASSRRWTGVSGNTIYF. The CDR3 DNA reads TGTGCCAGCAGCCGAAGGTGGACGGGGGTCTCTGGAAACACCATATATTTT.

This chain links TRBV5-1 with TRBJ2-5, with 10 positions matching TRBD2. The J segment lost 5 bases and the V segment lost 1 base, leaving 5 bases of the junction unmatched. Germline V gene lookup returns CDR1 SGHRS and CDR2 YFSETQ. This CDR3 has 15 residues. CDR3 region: CASSLSLAGVETQYF. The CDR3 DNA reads TGCGCCAGCAGCTTGAGCCTAGCGGGAGTTGAGACCCAGTACTTC.

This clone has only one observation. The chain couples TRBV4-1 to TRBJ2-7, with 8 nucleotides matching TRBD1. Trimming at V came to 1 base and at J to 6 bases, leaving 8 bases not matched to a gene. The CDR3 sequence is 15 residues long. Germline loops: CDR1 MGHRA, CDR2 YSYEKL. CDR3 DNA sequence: TGCGCCAGCAGCCAAGGGTCACAGGGGGTCTCCGAGCAGTACTTC. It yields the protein CASSQGSQGVSEQYF.

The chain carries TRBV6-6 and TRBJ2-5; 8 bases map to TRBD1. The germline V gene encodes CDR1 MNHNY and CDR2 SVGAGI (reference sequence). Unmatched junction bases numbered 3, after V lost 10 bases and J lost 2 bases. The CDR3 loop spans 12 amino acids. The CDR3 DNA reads TGTGCCACAGGACAGGGTCAAGAGACCCAGTACTTC. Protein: CATGQGQETQYF.

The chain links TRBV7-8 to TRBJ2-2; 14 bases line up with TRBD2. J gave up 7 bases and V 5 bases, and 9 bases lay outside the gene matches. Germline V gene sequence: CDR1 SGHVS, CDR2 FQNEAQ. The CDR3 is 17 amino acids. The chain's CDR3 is CASSQGLAGVFIGELFF. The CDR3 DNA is TGTGCCAGCAGCCAGGGACTAGCGGGAGTTTTCATCGGGGAGCTGTTTTTT.

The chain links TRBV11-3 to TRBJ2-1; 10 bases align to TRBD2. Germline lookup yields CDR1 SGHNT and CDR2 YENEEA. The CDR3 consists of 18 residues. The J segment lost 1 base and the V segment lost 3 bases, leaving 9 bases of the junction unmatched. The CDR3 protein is CASSLGLAGDESYNEQFF. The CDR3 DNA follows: TGTGCCAGCAGCTTGGGTCTAGCGGGAGACGAATCCTACAATGAGCAGTTCTTC.

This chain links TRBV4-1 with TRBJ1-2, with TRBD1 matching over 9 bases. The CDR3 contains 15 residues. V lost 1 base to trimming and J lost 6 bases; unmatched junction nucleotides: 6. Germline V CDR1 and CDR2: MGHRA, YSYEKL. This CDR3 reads CASSQGTGDMNGYTF. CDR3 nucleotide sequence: TGCGCCAGCAGCCAAGGGACAGGGGACATGAATGGCTACACCTTC.

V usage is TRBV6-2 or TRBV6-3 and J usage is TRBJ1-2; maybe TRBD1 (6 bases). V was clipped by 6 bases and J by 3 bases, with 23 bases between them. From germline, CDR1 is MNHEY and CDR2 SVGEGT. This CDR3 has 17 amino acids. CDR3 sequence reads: CASSRRGFGGQDYGYTF. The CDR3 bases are TGTGCCAGCAGCCGCCGAGGATTCGGGGGGCAGGACTATGGCTACACCTTC.

CDR3 sequence (DNA): TGCGCCAGCAGCCGGGACAGGAGTGCTGGAAACACCATATATTTT. It is translated as CASSRDRSAGNTIYF. V usage is TRBV5-1 and J usage is TRBJ1-3; 8 nucleotides match TRBD1. This CDR3 has 15 residues. The V and J ends lost 4 bases and 2 bases, in that order; junction bases with no gene match: 5. Germline V gives CDR1 SGHRS, CDR2 YFSETQ.

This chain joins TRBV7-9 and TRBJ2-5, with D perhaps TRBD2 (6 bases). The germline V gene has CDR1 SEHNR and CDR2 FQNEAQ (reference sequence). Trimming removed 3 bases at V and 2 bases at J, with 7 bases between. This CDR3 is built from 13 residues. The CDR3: CASSFGTQETQYF. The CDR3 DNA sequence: TGTGCCAGCAGCTTCGGGACTCAAGAGACCCAGTACTTC.

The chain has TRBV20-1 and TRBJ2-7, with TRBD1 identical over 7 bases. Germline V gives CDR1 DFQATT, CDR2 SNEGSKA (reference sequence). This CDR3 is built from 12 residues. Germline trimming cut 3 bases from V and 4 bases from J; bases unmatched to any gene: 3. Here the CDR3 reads CSASSRGYEQYF. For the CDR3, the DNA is TGCAGTGCTAGTTCCAGGGGGTACGAGCAGTACTTC.

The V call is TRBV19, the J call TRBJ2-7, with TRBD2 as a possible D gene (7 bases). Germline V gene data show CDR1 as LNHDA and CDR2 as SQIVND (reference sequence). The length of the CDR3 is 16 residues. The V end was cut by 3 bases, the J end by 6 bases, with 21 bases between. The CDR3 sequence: CASSIYRGARRGEQYF. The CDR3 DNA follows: TGTGCCAGTAGTATTTACCGGGGGGCGCGGCGGGGCGAGCAGTACTTC.

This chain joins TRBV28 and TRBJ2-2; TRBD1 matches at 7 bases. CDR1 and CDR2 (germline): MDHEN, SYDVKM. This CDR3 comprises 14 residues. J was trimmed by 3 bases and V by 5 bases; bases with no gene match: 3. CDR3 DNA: TGTGCCAGCAGTGTGGGACAGCACACCGGGGAGCTGTTTTTT. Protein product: CASSVGQHTGELFF.

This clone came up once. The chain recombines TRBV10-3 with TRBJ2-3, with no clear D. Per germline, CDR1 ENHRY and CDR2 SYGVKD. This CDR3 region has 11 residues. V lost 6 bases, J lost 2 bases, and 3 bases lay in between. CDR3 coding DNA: TGTGCCATCAGGGCCACAGATACGCAGTATTTT. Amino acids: CAIRATDTQYF.

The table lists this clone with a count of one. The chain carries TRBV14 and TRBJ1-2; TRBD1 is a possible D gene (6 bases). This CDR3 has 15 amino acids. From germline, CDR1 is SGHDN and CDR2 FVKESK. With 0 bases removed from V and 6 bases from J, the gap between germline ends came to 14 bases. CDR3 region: CASSQEVLGHHGYTF. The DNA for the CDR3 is TGTGCCAGCAGCCAAGAAGTCTTGGGACATCATGGCTACACCTTC. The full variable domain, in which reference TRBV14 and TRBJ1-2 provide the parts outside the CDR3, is EAGVTQFPSHSVIEKGQTVTLRCDPISGHDNLYWYRRVMGKEIKFLLHFVKESKQDESGMPNNRFLAERTGGTYSTLKVQPAELEDSGVYFCASSQEVLGHHGYTFGSGTRLTVV.

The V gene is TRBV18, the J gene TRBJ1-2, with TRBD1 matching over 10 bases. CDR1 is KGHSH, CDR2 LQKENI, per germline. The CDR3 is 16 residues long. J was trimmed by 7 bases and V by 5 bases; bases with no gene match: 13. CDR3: CASSSRQGATHSGYTF. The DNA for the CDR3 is TGTGCCAGCTCATCTCGACAGGGGGCAACTCATTCTGGCTACACCTTC.

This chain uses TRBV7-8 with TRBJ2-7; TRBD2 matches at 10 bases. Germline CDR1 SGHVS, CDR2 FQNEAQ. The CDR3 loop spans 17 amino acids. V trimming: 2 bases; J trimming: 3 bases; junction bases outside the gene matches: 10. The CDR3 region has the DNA TGTGCCAGCAGCTTAAAAACCCCGGGACTAGCGAACTACGAGCAGTACTTC. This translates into CASSLKTPGLANYEQYF.

CDR3 sequence: CASTPGPTTGGYTF. In nucleotides, the CDR3 is TGTGCCAGCACCCCCGGACCAACAACAGGTGGCTACACCTTC. The chain is built from TRBV9 and TRBJ1-2, with a possible D match to TRBD1 (5 bases). Per the germline V gene, CDR1 is SGDLS and CDR2 is YYNGEE. With 6 bases removed from V and 7 bases from J, the gap between germline ends came to 19 bases. CDR3 size: 14 residues.

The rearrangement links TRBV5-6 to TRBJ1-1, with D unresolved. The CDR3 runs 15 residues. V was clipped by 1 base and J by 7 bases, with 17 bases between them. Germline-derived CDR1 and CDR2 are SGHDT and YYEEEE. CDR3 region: CASSLRAGWSVEAFF. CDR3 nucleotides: TGTGCCAGCAGCTTGAGGGCGGGGTGGAGTGTTGAAGCTTTCTTT.

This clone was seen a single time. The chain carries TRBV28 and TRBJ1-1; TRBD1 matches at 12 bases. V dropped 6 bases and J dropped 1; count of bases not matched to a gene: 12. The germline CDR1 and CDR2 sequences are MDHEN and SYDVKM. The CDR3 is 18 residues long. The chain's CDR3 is CASRMGQGAIRGNTEAFF. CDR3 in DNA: TGTGCCAGCAGGATGGGACAGGGGGCGATACGGGGGAACACTGAAGCTTTCTTT.

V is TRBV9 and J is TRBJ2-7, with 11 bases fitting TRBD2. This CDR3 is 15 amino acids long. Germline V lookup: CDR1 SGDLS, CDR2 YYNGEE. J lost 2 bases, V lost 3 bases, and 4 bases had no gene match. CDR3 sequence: CASSAGTSGTYEQYF. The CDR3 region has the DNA TGTGCCAGCAGCGCTGGGACTAGCGGTACCTACGAGCAGTACTTC.

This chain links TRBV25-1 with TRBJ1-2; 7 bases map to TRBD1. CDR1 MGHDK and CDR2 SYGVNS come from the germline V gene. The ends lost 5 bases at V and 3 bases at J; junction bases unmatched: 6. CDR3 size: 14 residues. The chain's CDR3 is CASSRSTGHYGYTF. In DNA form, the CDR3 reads TGTGCCAGCAGTCGGTCGACAGGGCACTATGGCTACACCTTC.